The 5 T cell receptor beta chains given below trace back to one sample, sequenced in a study of patients and donors after allogeneic stem cell transplantation. One entry per CDR3 protein, called by TCRdb with MiXCR from the RT-PCR reads. This sample has 70,000 or so distinct CDR3 sequences; around 27% occur once, and the top ten carry about a quarter. Sequencing was performed on blood, either unsorted or a sorted T cell fraction (not recorded which). All receptors derive from a human donor who was either an allogeneic HSCT recipient or a stem cell or donor lymphocyte infusion donor (not recorded which). It is not recorded whose cells these are; they may come from a transplant donor.

The sample holds a few counts of this clonotype. CDR3 residues: CAISESLGKYGYTF. In DNA, the CDR3 is TGTGCCATCAGTGAGTCGCTCGGGAAATATGGCTACACCTTC. The chain couples TRBV10-3 to TRBJ1-2; D uncertain. Between the trimmed V and J ends, which lost 0 bases and 5 bases, there was a span of 10 bases. This CDR3 contains 14 residues. Germline values: CDR1 ENHRY, CDR2 SYGVKD.

The chain couples TRBV5-1 to TRBJ2-3; 7 positions agree with TRBD2. CDR1 is SGHRS and CDR2 is YFSETQ in the germline V gene. V lost 4 bases, J lost 6 bases, and 11 bases stayed unmatched. CDR3 length: 15 amino acids. CDR3 protein: CASSSPRGGLDTQYF. The CDR3 DNA follows: TGCGCCAGCAGCAGCCCCCGCGGGGGATTGGATACGCAGTATTTT.

The sample holds a few counts of this clonotype. The V and J genes are TRBV12-3 or TRBV12-4 and TRBJ1-1; D not resolved. The CDR3 spans 13 residues. V gave up 3 bases and J gave up 0 bases, with 5 bases separating them. The CDR3 spells CASSLSVNTEAFF. In DNA, the CDR3 is TGTGCCAGCAGTTTGAGTGTGAACACTGAAGCTTTCTTT.

This clonotype was detected ten times or more. The chain couples TRBV10-3 to TRBJ1-2; D unresolved. Trimming took off 0 bases at V and 6 bases at J, with 17 bases between the two ends. The CDR3 covers 16 residues. Looked up from germline, CDR1 is ENHRY and CDR2 is SYGVKD. The CDR3 loop is CAISESRAAGYDGYTF. The CDR3 DNA is TGTGCCATCAGTGAGTCGAGGGCAGCGGGCTACGATGGCTACACCTTC.

This clonotype turned up a few times. This chain uses TRBV7-9 with TRBJ1-6; D unclear. Per the germline V gene, CDR1 is SEHNR and CDR2 is FQNEAQ (reference sequence). The CDR3 length is 12 residues. The V and J ends lost 5 bases and 13 bases respectively, with 12 bases between them. The CDR3 reads CASSQDKSPLHF. As DNA, the CDR3 is TGTGCCAGCAGCCAAGACAAGTCTCCCCTCCACTTT.